One and the same sample provided the 20 T cell receptor beta chains below, sequenced in a study of glioma-infiltrating T cells (dated by TCRdb to 2016 to 2017). Instrument on record: Illumina MiSeq. TCR alpha and beta CDR3 regions were amplified with the iRepertoire nested amplicon-rescue multiplex PCR (arm-PCR) platform from RNA. TCRdb applied fastp at Q25 and MiXCR to the public reads, then kept only in-frame beta chains. Entries are consolidated by CDR3 protein sequence, retaining the most common genes and DNA. Within this sample are some 180,000 distinct CDR3 sequences, with roughly a third of them counted one time only. Just over 20% of the sample is held by the ten biggest clonotypes. Sequenced material: glioma tissue, nonneoplastic brain tissue, or PBMCs (not recorded which). All receptors come from a human donor with low-grade glioma or glioblastoma, undergoing nonglioma brain surgery, or in good health (not recorded which).

Notes on this clonotype: Since a much larger clone is just one base distant, this may be a read error. The chain has TRBV4-1 and TRBJ2-3; 13 bases align to TRBD2. Germline V gene sequence: CDR1 MGHRA, CDR2 YSYEKL. The CDR3 contains 19 residues. The CDR3 reads CASSLPGLAGRPGTDAQYF. The CDR3 DNA reads TGCGCCAGCAGCCTTCCGGGACTAGCGGGACGTCCCGGCACAGATGCGCAGTATTTT.

This clonotype was picked up many times. V is TRBV25-1 and J is TRBJ1-1; 9 nucleotides align to TRBD1. With V trimmed by 5 bases and J by 0 bases, 25 bases remained unmatched. The CDR3 sequence is 22 residues long. The V gene's germline CDR1 is MGHDK and CDR2 SYGVNS. The CDR3 loop is CASSPKPGTGSIYGALNTEAFF. The CDR3 nucleotides are TGTGCCAGCAGTCCAAAACCCGGGACAGGGTCTATCTATGGGGCCCTGAACACTGAAGCTTTCTTT.

This clonotype was recorded at least ten times. This chain uses TRBV20-1 with TRBJ1-1; D perhaps matches TRBD1 (6 bases). Germline V lookup: CDR1 DFQATT, CDR2 SNEGSKA (reference sequence). This CDR3 is built from 14 residues. V lost 2 bases and J 1 base, leaving 11 bases between the germline ends. The CDR3 bases are TGCAGTGCTAGATGGGGGGGCAAGAACACTGAAGCTTTCTTT. This translates into CSARWGGKNTEAFF.

At least ten counts were recorded for this clonotype. V usage is TRBV12-3 or TRBV12-4 and J usage is TRBJ2-7, with no clear D. CDR3 length: 13 amino acids. Trimming removed 3 bases from V and 7 bases from J, with 13 bases in between. The CDR3 DNA is TGTGCCAGCAGTTTCACTCATTTCGGGGAGCAGTACTTC. It is translated as CASSFTHFGEQYF.

Notes on this clonotype: This clone may be a read error of a much larger clone one base away. No conserved phenylalanine or tryptophan is present at the end of the CDR3, so a read error is the likely explanation. V and J are TRBV19 and TRBJ1-2, with D unclear. This CDR3 spans 13 amino acids. The V gene's germline CDR1 is LNHDA and CDR2 SQIVND (reference sequence). V was cut by 7 bases and J by 7 bases, with 16 bases left in between. Here the CDR3 DNA reads TGTGCCAGTACCCGGACCGAAACTGGTGGCTACACCCTC. This codes for CASTRTETGGYTL.

This clonotype has at least ten counts. The CDR3 loop reads CASSSYGSISSYEQYF. In DNA, the CDR3 is TGTGCCAGCAGCTCCTATGGGTCCATCAGCTCCTACGAGCAGTACTTC. V usage is TRBV7-2 and J usage is TRBJ2-7; D is undetermined. The CDR3 loop spans 16 amino acids. V lost 4 bases to trimming and J lost 0 bases, with 16 bases between them. CDR1 is SGHTA and CDR2 is FQGNSA in the germline V gene.

The chain is built from TRBV20-1 and TRBJ2-1; a weak D match, TRBD2 (6 bases). This CDR3 has 14 residues. The V gene's germline CDR1 is DFQATT and CDR2 SNEGSKA (reference sequence). Trimming took 5 bases from V and 4 from J, leaving 15 bases between them. CDR3 residues: CSALNGGAYNEQFF. Written as DNA, the CDR3 is TGCAGTGCTCTGAACGGAGGGGCGTACAATGAGCAGTTCTTC.

The CDR3 sequence: CASSSGGPVSCTF. As DNA, the CDR3 is TGTGCCAGCAGCTCAGGAGGACCGGTCTCATGCACCTTC. The rearrangement links TRBV5-5 to TRBJ1-2; D is uncertain. V gave up 3 bases and J gave up 13 bases, with 19 bases separating them. Germline V gives CDR1 SGHKS, CDR2 YYEKEE (reference sequence). The CDR3 has 13 residues.

Notes on this clonotype: An end of the junction differs from the germline gene, which may be a read error. This chain uses TRBV5-4 with TRBJ1-3; 7 bases match TRBD1. Germline CDR1 reads SGHNT; CDR2 reads YYREEE (reference sequence). CDR3 length equals 17 residues. CDR3 DNA: TGTGCCAGCAGCGTGAAAACCGGGACAGTCTCTGGAAGCACCATATATTTT. Translating it yields CASSVKTGTVSGSTIYF. Full variable domain (missing parts from reference TRBV5-4 and TRBJ1-3): ETGVTQSPTHLIKTRGQQVTLRCSSQSGHNTVSWYQQALGQGPQFIFQYYREEENGRGNFPPRFSGLQFPNYSSELNVNALELDDSALYLCASSVKTGTVSGSTIYFGEGSWLTVV.

This clonotype showed up many times. The DNA of the CDR3 is TGCGCCAGCAACCAGGGGGCGACAAACTATGGCTACACCTTC. Its translation: CASNQGATNYGYTF. The J gene is TRBJ1-2, the V gene TRBV4-1; TRBD1 agrees at 8 bases. Germline CDR1 and CDR2: MGHRA and YSYEKL. V was pared by 7 bases and J by 2 bases, with 6 bases of the junction left unmatched. The CDR3 runs 14 residues.

This clonotype was seen at least ten times. The rearrangement uses TRBV29-1 and TRBJ2-3; 8 bases fit TRBD1. The CDR3 is 15 amino acids. Germline lookup yields CDR1 SQVTM and CDR2 ANQGSEA. The J segment lost 5 bases and the V segment lost 3 bases, leaving 10 bases of the junction unmatched. The CDR3 here is CSVDRGLARLDTQYF. CDR3 nucleotides: TGCAGCGTTGACAGGGGGCTAGCAAGATTAGATACGCAGTATTTT.

There are many counts of this clonotype. The chain joins TRBV7-2 to TRBJ2-7; 11 nucleotides agree with TRBD2. The germline V gene encodes CDR1 SGHTA and CDR2 FQGNSA. The CDR3 is 18 amino acids. The ends lost 1 base at V and 5 bases at J; junction bases unmatched: 13. The chain's CDR3 is CASSLVPFSGRAGDEQYF. For the CDR3, the DNA is TGTGCCAGCAGCTTAGTCCCTTTTAGCGGGAGGGCCGGGGACGAGCAGTACTTC.

In its sample, this clonotype was seen many times. The chain carries TRBV5-4 and TRBJ2-3; the match to TRBD2 covers 7 bases. Unmatched junction bases numbered 10, after V lost 5 bases and J lost 4 bases. Germline CDR1 is SGHNT and CDR2 is YYREEE (reference sequence). This CDR3 has 15 amino acids. CDR3 protein: CASSSGGSRSDTQYF. DNA for the CDR3: TGTGCCAGCAGTTCTGGCGGGAGTAGGTCAGATACGCAGTATTTT.

With regard to this clonotype: At one boundary the junction diverges from the germline segment, which might be a read error. J is TRBJ2-1 and V is TRBV3-1, with D perhaps matching TRBD2 (6 bases). The CDR3 spans 13 residues. The germline V gene has CDR1 LGHDT and CDR2 YNNKEL (reference sequence). The CDR3 bases are TGTGCCAGCAGCCAAGAGGGACTGAATGGGCAGTTCTTC. It specifies CASSQEGLNGQFF.

In regard to this clonotype: Being one base from a much bigger clone, this may be a read error. This chain uses TRBV7-2 with TRBJ1-3, with unresolved D. Per germline, CDR1 SGHTA and CDR2 FQGNSA. V was trimmed by 5 bases and J by 0 bases, leaving 11 bases between them. CDR3 length: 15 residues. CDR3 bases: TGTGCCAGCAGCCCCGGAAGGTCCTCTGGAAACACCATATATTTT. It specifies CASSPGRSSGNTIYF. Based on the CDR3 plus reference TRBV7-2 and TRBJ1-3, the full variable domain is GAGVSQSPSNKVTEKGKDVELRCDPISGHTALYWYRQSLGQGLEFLIYFQGNSAPDKSGLPSDRFSAERTGGSVSTLTIQRTQQEDSAVYLCASSPGRSSGNTIYFGEGSWLTVV.

This clonotype was observed at least ten times. This rearrangement joins TRBV15 to TRBJ1-5, with D unclear. Trimming removed 0 bases from V and 0 bases from J, with 9 bases in between. There are 16 residues in the CDR3. Germline CDR1 LNHNV, CDR2 YYDKDF (reference sequence). This CDR3 is CATSRDPSFSNQPQHF. The CDR3 DNA sequence: TGTGCCACCAGCAGAGATCCCTCTTTTAGCAATCAGCCCCAGCATTTT.

Details on this clonotype: One base away lies a much larger clone, so this may be a sequencing read error. The chain couples TRBV6-1 to TRBJ2-1; 7 nucleotides agree with TRBD1. Germline lookup yields CDR1 MNHNS and CDR2 SASEGT. The CDR3 runs 13 residues. In nucleotides, the CDR3 is TGTGCCGGCAGCCTGGGACAGCTCAATGAGCAGTTCTTC. Translating gives CAGSLGQLNEQFF.

This clonotype was seen ten or more times. The V call is TRBV20-1, the J call TRBJ2-3; TRBD2 matches at 9 bases. The CDR3 is made up of 15 amino acids. Trimming removed 3 bases from V and 4 bases from J; junction bases left unmatched: 8. Germline CDR1 DFQATT, CDR2 SNEGSKA (reference sequence). CDR3 DNA sequence: TGCAGTGCTAGTGGCGCTAGCGGGATCGCAGATACGCAGTATTTT. Residues: CSASGASGIADTQYF.

The chain recombines TRBV27 with TRBJ2-7, with D possibly being TRBD2 (6 bases). The CDR3 extends over 13 amino acids. CDR1 MNHEY and CDR2 SMNVEV come from the germline V gene (reference sequence). V was cut by 3 bases and J by 3 bases, with 9 bases left in between. In nucleotides, the CDR3 is TGTGCCAGCAGTTTCGGAGGGCACTACGAGCAGTACTTC. Translation: CASSFGGHYEQYF.

Written as DNA, the CDR3 is TGTGCCAGCAGCCGCGGGGGGACGCTTGATGAGCAGTTCTTC. Its protein product is CASSRGGTLDEQFF. The chain carries TRBV14 and TRBJ2-1; 8 bases fit TRBD2. There are 14 residues in the CDR3. The germline V gene encodes CDR1 SGHDN and CDR2 FVKESK. V dropped 4 bases and J dropped 8; count of bases not matched to a gene: 7.